This passage covers 30 T cell receptor beta chains from one sample sequenced in a study of T cell responses to AZD1222 COVID-19 vaccine. Sequencing used immunoSEQ multiplex PCR; TCRdb keeps in-frame clones, though not all of them. The sample has approximately 140,000 clones; roughly nine tenths are singletons. The sequencing here drew on peripheral blood, taken 28 days after the second AZD1222 dose. These receptors all come from an adult who received the AZD1222 COVID-19 vaccine.

The chain has TRBV27 and TRBJ2-1; D ambiguous. The CDR3 is 15 residues long. CDR1 and CDR2 from the germline V gene are MNHEY and SMNVEV (reference sequence). V was pared by 0 bases and J by 7 bases, with 13 bases between. The CDR3 region has the DNA TGTGCCAGCAGTTTATCGGACCAGTGGAAGAATGAGCAGTTCTTC. Translated: CASSLSDQWKNEQFF.

The chain joins TRBV10-1 to TRBJ1-1; D is uncertain. Germline V gene sequence: CDR1 WNHNN, CDR2 SYGVQD (reference sequence). Trimming shortened V by 7 bases and J by 1 base, and 7 bases separated the two germline ends. The CDR3 runs to 12 residues. This chain's CDR3 is CASTHWNTEAFF. The CDR3 DNA sequence: TGCGCCAGCACCCACTGGAACACTGAAGCTTTCTTT.

The chain links TRBV5-1 to TRBJ1-2, with a tentative D call TRBD1 (5 bases). The CDR3 spans 16 residues. The V gene's germline CDR1 is SGHRS and CDR2 YFSETQ. V was trimmed by 0 bases and J by 3 bases, leaving 15 bases between them. CDR3 sequence reads: CASSLEGSGRDYGYTF. The DNA of the CDR3 is TGCGCCAGCAGCTTGGAGGGCTCAGGGCGGGACTATGGCTACACCTTC.

The chain uses TRBV6-5 and TRBJ2-5; 11 bases are a match to TRBD2. The CDR3 extends over 16 amino acids. Unmatched junction bases numbered 4, after V lost 0 bases and J lost 4 bases. Germline V CDR1 and CDR2: MNHEY, SVGAGI. The DNA for the CDR3 is TGTGCCAGCAGTTACTCTAGCGGGGGGGCCCGAGAGACCCAGTACTTC. Translated, it gives CASSYSSGGARETQYF.

The chain links TRBV11-3 to TRBJ2-7; perhaps TRBD1 as D (6 bases). Germline V lookup: CDR1 SGHNT, CDR2 YENEEA. The V and J ends lost 2 bases and 5 bases respectively, with 16 bases between them. The CDR3 sequence is 15 residues long. The CDR3 loop is CASSLSRGRTNEQYF. The CDR3 DNA sequence: TGTGCCAGCAGCTTAAGCAGGGGCCGCACCAACGAGCAGTACTTC.

V usage is TRBV19 and J usage is TRBJ2-7; 10 bases are shared with TRBD1. Looked up from germline, CDR1 is LNHDA and CDR2 is SQIVND (reference sequence). The junction had 10 bases not matched to a gene; V was cut back by 6 bases and J by 5 bases. CDR3 length equals 15 residues. This CDR3 is CASRSPGQGFNEQYF. CDR3 sequence (DNA): TGTGCCAGTAGGTCCCCGGGACAGGGGTTTAACGAGCAGTACTTC. The full variable domain, in which reference TRBV19 and TRBJ2-7 provide the parts outside the CDR3, is DGGITQSPKYLFRKEGQNVTLSCEQNLNHDAMYWYRQDPGQGLRLIYYSQIVNDFQKGDIAEGYSVSREKKESFPLTVTSAQKNPTAFYLCASRSPGQGFNEQYFGPGTRLTVT.

J is TRBJ2-2 and V is TRBV7-9, with D perhaps matching TRBD2 (5 bases). V lost 8 bases to trimming and J lost 8 bases, with 6 bases between them. The CDR3 covers 10 residues. Germline values: CDR1 SEHNR, CDR2 FQNEAQ (reference sequence). In nucleotides, the CDR3 is TGTGCCAGCGGAGGAGGGGAGCTGTTTTTT. Translation gives CASGGGELFF.

V usage is TRBV11-2 and J usage is TRBJ2-2, with 7 bases fitting TRBD2. Trimming removed 5 bases from V and 6 bases from J; junction bases left unmatched: 9. The CDR3 is made up of 15 amino acids. CDR1 is SGHAT and CDR2 is FQNNGV in the germline V gene. CDR3 region: CASSRTGGRAGELFF. CDR3 sequence (DNA): TGTGCCAGCAGCCGCACGGGGGGACGGGCCGGGGAGCTGTTTTTT.

This chain links TRBV6-1 with TRBJ1-1; D ambiguous. Germline V gene sequence: CDR1 MNHNS, CDR2 SASEGT. The CDR3 covers 12 residues. V lost 5 bases and J 1 base, leaving 5 bases between the germline ends. The CDR3 spells CASSPQNTEAFF. In DNA, the CDR3 is TGTGCCAGCAGTCCTCAGAACACTGAAGCTTTCTTT.

This chain uses TRBV27 with TRBJ1-2; D might be TRBD1 (6 bases). Trimming took 6 bases from V and 0 from J, leaving 11 bases between them. The CDR3 extends over 14 amino acids. Germline V gene data show CDR1 as MNHEY and CDR2 as SMNVEV (reference sequence). CDR3 bases: TGTGCCAGCAGCCTTGGGGGGCCTAACTATGGCTACACCTTC. Amino acid sequence: CASSLGGPNYGYTF.

This chain uses TRBV19 with TRBJ1-4; possibly TRBD1 for D (5 bases). Trimming stripped 6 bases from V and 8 bases from J, with 16 bases between. The germline CDR1 and CDR2 sequences are LNHDA and SQIVND (reference sequence). The CDR3 runs 14 residues. CDR3 coding DNA: TGTGCCAGTAGCATGGGACTTCCGGGGGAAAAACTGTTTTTT. It yields the protein CASSMGLPGEKLFF. Full variable domain (missing parts from reference TRBV19 and TRBJ1-4): DGGITQSPKYLFRKEGQNVTLSCEQNLNHDAMYWYRQDPGQGLRLIYYSQIVNDFQKGDIAEGYSVSREKKESFPLTVTSAQKNPTAFYLCASSMGLPGEKLFFGSGTQLSVL.

The V gene is TRBV5-6, the J gene TRBJ2-7; 8 positions match TRBD1. The germline CDR1 and CDR2 sequences are SGHDT and YYEEEE. This CDR3 is 14 amino acids long. Germline trimming cut 5 bases from V and 2 bases from J; bases unmatched to any gene: 6. The DNA of the CDR3 is TGTGCCAGCAGGGAACAGGGGGTTACCTACGAGCAGTACTTC. This encodes CASREQGVTYEQYF. Looking up the rest from reference TRBV5-6 and TRBJ2-7 gives the full variable domain: DAGVTQSPTHLIKTRGQQVTLRCSPKSGHDTVSWYQQALGQGPQFIFQYYEEEERQRGNFPDRFSGHQFPNYSSELNVNALLLGDSALYLCASREQGVTYEQYFGPGTRLTVT.

The genes are TRBV11-2 and TRBJ1-4; D remains unclear. The V end was cut by 6 bases, the J end by 3 bases, with 23 bases between. This CDR3 has 18 amino acids. Germline V CDR1 and CDR2: SGHAT, FQNNGV. The CDR3 bases are TGTGCCAGCAGAACCCCCGCGGGAGGGTATGGATCTAATGAAAAACTGTTTTTT. This encodes CASRTPAGGYGSNEKLFF.

The CDR3 DNA follows: TGTGCCAGCAGCCGCCGGGGGCGCACAGATACGCAGTATTTT. It yields the protein CASSRRGRTDTQYF. This chain uses TRBV7-2 with TRBJ2-3; the D gene could be TRBD1 or TRBD2 (6 bases each). Germline values: CDR1 SGHTA, CDR2 FQGNSA. This CDR3 has 14 residues. V was shortened by 5 bases and J by 1 base, with 10 bases between the two germline ends.

The sample holds one count of this clone. V and J are TRBV29-1 and TRBJ1-2; the D is unclear. V was pared by 0 bases and J by 8 bases, with 13 bases between. CDR3 length: 13 amino acids. CDR1 and CDR2 (germline): SQVTM, ANQGSEA. DNA of the CDR3: TGCAGCGTTGAAGAAGACTTGATGGGAGGCTACACCTTC. It is translated as CSVEEDLMGGYTF. The full variable domain, completed using reference TRBV29-1 and TRBJ1-2, is SAVISQKPSRDICQRGTSLTIQCQVDSQVTMMFWYRQQPGQSLTLIATANQGSEATYESGFVIDKFPISRPNLTFSTLTVSNMSPEDSSIYLCSVEEDLMGGYTFGSGTRLTVV.

This clone has just a few counts. The chain links TRBV18 to TRBJ2-1; 11 bases match TRBD2. This CDR3 is 17 amino acids long. Germline V gene sequence: CDR1 KGHSH, CDR2 LQKENI. V dropped 5 bases and J dropped 1; count of bases not matched to a gene: 7. CDR3 loop: CASSSLAGAASYNEQFF. As DNA, the CDR3 is TGTGCCAGCTCATCACTAGCGGGGGCGGCATCCTACAATGAGCAGTTCTTC.

This clone has just a few counts. This chain links TRBV4-1 with TRBJ2-1, with TRBD2 matching 11 bases. Germline CDR1 reads MGHRA; CDR2 reads YSYEKL. The CDR3 contains 18 residues. J was trimmed by 8 bases and V by 0 bases; bases with no gene match: 12. The CDR3 is CASSQEGVLAGVSDEQFF. DNA for the CDR3: TGCGCCAGCAGCCAAGAAGGGGTACTAGCGGGAGTGAGCGATGAGCAGTTCTTC.

This clone has a single count. This sequence joins TRBV7-6 and TRBJ1-1; possibly TRBD1 for D (5 bases). Germline V gene sequence: CDR1 SGHVS, CDR2 FNYEAQ. Trimming cost V 3 bases and J 1 base, with 6 bases left between them. This CDR3 spans 13 amino acids. CDR3 bases: TGTGCCAGCAGCTTTACAGGGAACACTGAAGCTTTCTTT. Translation: CASSFTGNTEAFF.

This clone was found once. The chain recombines TRBV27 with TRBJ2-3, with 10 bases lining up with TRBD2. CDR1 MNHEY and CDR2 SMNVEV come from the germline V gene (reference sequence). Losses at the gene ends were 0 bases for V and 8 bases for J; bases not matched to a gene: 14. This CDR3 region has 18 residues. The CDR3 protein is CASSLSILAGPRGGTQYF. DNA of the CDR3: TGTGCCAGCAGTTTATCGATACTAGCGGGGCCCCGGGGCGGTACGCAGTATTTT.

This clone was counted a single time. V gene TRBV3-1 (or the pseudogene TRBV3-2) combines with J gene TRBJ1-4, with 9 bases identical to TRBD1. From germline, CDR1 is LGHDT and CDR2 YNNKEL (reference sequence). Losses at the gene ends were 4 bases for V and 6 bases for J; bases not matched to a gene: 9. This CDR3 contains 16 residues. The CDR3 loop is CASSPYPTGGDEKLFF. The CDR3 DNA reads as TGTGCCAGCAGCCCCTACCCGACAGGGGGGGATGAAAAACTGTTTTTT.

This chain connects TRBV5-4 to TRBJ2-1; 10 bases are a match to TRBD2. CDR3 length: 15 amino acids. V trimming: 5 bases; J trimming: 5 bases; junction bases outside the gene matches: 7. Germline V gives CDR1 SGHNT, CDR2 YYREEE (reference sequence). DNA of the CDR3: TGTGCCAGCAGACGAGGACTAGCGGTAGACAATGAGCAGTTCTTC. It translates to CASRRGLAVDNEQFF. The variable domain in full, with the rest retrieved from reference TRBV5-4 and TRBJ2-1, is ETGVTQSPTHLIKTRGQQVTLRCSSQSGHNTVSWYQQALGQGPQFIFQYYREEENGRGNFPPRFSGLQFPNYSSELNVNALELDDSALYLCASRRGLAVDNEQFFGPGTRLTVL.

J is TRBJ2-7 and V is TRBV18; D is possibly TRBD2 (6 bases). Germline V gene data show CDR1 as KGHSH and CDR2 as LQKENI. The V gene lost 4 bases and the J gene lost 3 bases, with 16 bases spanning the gap. This CDR3 spans 15 amino acids. CDR3: CASSRRERVSYEQYF. In DNA, the CDR3 is TGTGCCAGCTCACGGAGGGAAAGGGTGAGCTACGAGCAGTACTTC.

The chain recombines TRBV24-1 with TRBJ2-2, with 9 bases aligning to TRBD1. This CDR3 is built from 20 residues. CDR1 is KGHDR, CDR2 SFDVKD, per germline. Trimming took 6 bases from V and 1 from J; bases not matched to a gene: 17. The DNA of the CDR3 is TGTGCCACCAGTAGTCCGTGGGGGACAGGGTCTCATGGGAACACCGGGGAGCTGTTTTTT. Its translation is CATSSPWGTGSHGNTGELFF.

This chain connects TRBV5-1 to TRBJ2-3; D remains ambiguous. The CDR3 sequence is 13 residues long. Trimming pared 4 bases from V and 2 bases from J, leaving 8 bases between. The V gene's germline CDR1 is SGHRS and CDR2 YFSETQ. CDR3 in DNA: TGCGCCAGCAGCCGACAATACACAGATACGCAGTATTTT. Amino acids: CASSRQYTDTQYF.

The rearrangement joins TRBV25-1 to TRBJ1-1; unclear D gene. In germline, CDR1 is MGHDK, CDR2 SYGVNS. This CDR3 spans 15 amino acids. V was shortened by 3 bases and J by 3 bases, with 14 bases between the two germline ends. CDR3 nucleotide sequence: TGTGCCAGCAGTGATTGGTCAGCAAAGGACACTGAAGCTTTCTTT. Its protein product is CASSDWSAKDTEAFF.

The rearrangement uses TRBV25-1 and TRBJ2-2, with D unresolved. The CDR3 is 13 residues long. Germline values: CDR1 MGHDK, CDR2 SYGVNS. Trimming removed 5 bases from V and 5 bases from J, with 9 bases in between. The DNA for the CDR3 is TGTGCCAGCAGTTCTCTGGGGACCGGGGAGCTGTTTTTT. Translating it yields CASSSLGTGELFF. Full variable domain (remainder filled in from reference TRBV25-1 and TRBJ2-2): EADIYQTPRYLVIGTGKKITLECSQTMGHDKMYWYQQDPGMELHLIHYSYGVNSTEKGDLSSESTVSRIRTEHFPLTLESARPSHTSQYLCASSSLGTGELFFGEGSRLTVL.

J is TRBJ1-1 and V is TRBV11-2, with no clear D. Trimming took off 1 base at V and 0 bases at J, with 9 bases between the two ends. The CDR3 loop spans 15 amino acids. Germline-derived CDR1 and CDR2 are SGHAT and FQNNGV. The CDR3 bases are TGTGCCAGCAGCTTAGCGGTGGTATTGAACACTGAAGCTTTCTTT. This codes for CASSLAVVLNTEAFF. Full variable domain (missing parts from reference TRBV11-2 and TRBJ1-1): EAGVAQSPRYKIIEKRQSVAFWCNPISGHATLYWYQQILGQGPKLLIQFQNNGVVDDSQLPKDRFSAERLKGVDSTLKIQPAKLEDSAVYLCASSLAVVLNTEAFFGQGTRLTVV.

The J gene is TRBJ2-3, the V gene TRBV12-2; the table's D call, TRBD2, has no DNA check behind it. TRBV12-2 is a pseudogene locus. This CDR3 spans 12 amino acids. The CDR3 DNA is TGTGCAAGTCGCTCCGAGCCAGATACGCAGTATTTT. Its translation: CASRSEPDTQYF.

V and J are TRBV14 and TRBJ2-5; possible D gene TRBD2, 5 bases. V was pared by 1 base and J by 1 base, with 10 bases between. This CDR3 has 15 residues. CDR1 is SGHDN, CDR2 FVKESK, per germline. This chain's CDR3 is CASSQGGLIQETQYF. CDR3 nucleotide sequence: TGTGCCAGCAGCCAAGGCGGACTTATCCAAGAGACCCAGTACTTC. The whole variable domain, remainder taken from reference TRBV14 and TRBJ2-5, is EAGVTQFPSHSVIEKGQTVTLRCDPISGHDNLYWYRRVMGKEIKFLLHFVKESKQDESGMPNNRFLAERTGGTYSTLKVQPAELEDSGVYFCASSQGGLIQETQYFGPGTRLLVL.

V and J are TRBV7-2 and TRBJ1-5; 10 nucleotides line up with TRBD1. The CDR3 is made up of 14 amino acids. Germline CDR1 is SGHTA and CDR2 is FQGNSA. Trimming took 4 bases from V and 6 from J; bases not matched to a gene: 3. CDR3 coding DNA: TGTGCCAGCAGCTCGGGACAGGGGATTCAGCCCCAGCATTTT. Translated, it gives CASSSGQGIQPQHF. Variable domain in full (rest from reference TRBV7-2 and TRBJ1-5): GAGVSQSPSNKVTEKGKDVELRCDPISGHTALYWYRQSLGQGLEFLIYFQGNSAPDKSGLPSDRFSAERTGGSVSTLTIQRTQQEDSAVYLCASSSGQGIQPQHFGDGTRLSIL.